The 13 T cell receptor beta chains below all came from one sample that was sequenced in a study of blood T cell repertoires in COVID-19. Assay used: immunoSEQ multiplex PCR; TCRdb lists only in-frame clones, some missing. The data contain 350,000 to 450,000 clones, approximately 93% of them singletons. The sequencing sample was made of PBMCs or T cells enriched from blood (not recorded which). These receptor sequences come from a woman in her forties who had been exposed to COVID-19.

In DNA form, the CDR3 reads TGTGCCAGCACCGAACTGGACAGGGTGGCCTACAATGAGCAGTTCTTC. It codes for CASTELDRVAYNEQFF. The chain couples TRBV2 to TRBJ2-1; 8 bases map to TRBD1. The germline V gene encodes CDR1 SNHLY and CDR2 FYNNEI. This CDR3 region has 16 residues. V lost 7 bases and J lost 2; bases outside the gene matches: 10.

This clone was counted a single time. V usage is TRBV6-5 and J usage is TRBJ1-6; D uncertain. The CDR3 sequence is 14 residues long. Per germline, CDR1 MNHEY and CDR2 SVGAGI. V was shortened by 8 bases and J by 9 bases, with 17 bases between the two germline ends. CDR3 in amino acids: CASRTRRTFSPLHF. CDR3 nucleotide sequence: TGTGCCAGCCGCACACGGCGGACTTTTTCACCCCTCCACTTT.

This clone turned up a few times. The V and J genes are TRBV2 and TRBJ1-2, with D possibly TRBD1 on 6 matching bases. V was shortened by 7 bases and J by 4 bases, with 22 bases between the two germline ends. There are 16 residues in the CDR3. In germline, CDR1 is SNHLY, CDR2 FYNNEI. This CDR3 reads CASILRGQHTPYGYTF. The CDR3 nucleotides read TGTGCCAGCATTCTTAGAGGACAGCATACCCCCTATGGCTACACCTTC.

V and J are TRBV14 and TRBJ1-1; D is possibly TRBD1 (5 bases). With 8 bases removed from V and 8 bases from J, the gap between germline ends came to 24 bases. There are 15 residues in the CDR3. Germline V gene data show CDR1 as SGHDN and CDR2 as FVKESK. The CDR3 here is CASDKLGHDGREAFF. The CDR3, as DNA: TGTGCCAGCGATAAGTTGGGGCACGACGGACGCGAAGCTTTCTTT. Complete variable domain (other parts from reference TRBV14 and TRBJ1-1): EAGVTQFPSHSVIEKGQTVTLRCDPISGHDNLYWYRRVMGKEIKFLLHFVKESKQDESGMPNNRFLAERTGGTYSTLKVQPAELEDSGVYFCASDKLGHDGREAFFGQGTRLTVV.

The V gene is TRBV10-1, the J gene TRBJ2-7, with 12 bases aligning to TRBD1. Trimming at V came to 7 bases and at J to 6 bases, leaving 7 bases not matched to a gene. The CDR3 loop spans 14 amino acids. Germline lookup yields CDR1 WNHNN and CDR2 SYGVQD (reference sequence). The CDR3 loop is CASKPGQGAGEQYF. Written as DNA, the CDR3 is TGCGCCAGCAAACCGGGACAGGGGGCTGGCGAGCAGTACTTC.

This chain connects TRBV28 to TRBJ2-5, with 12 bases identical to TRBD2. V dropped 4 bases and J dropped 8; count of bases not matched to a gene: 26. CDR1 and CDR2 (germline): MDHEN, SYDVKM. The CDR3 loop spans 21 amino acids. The CDR3 sequence: CASSSGQIWTSGIPFGGTQYF. CDR3 nucleotide sequence: TGTGCCAGCAGTTCAGGACAGATATGGACTAGCGGGATCCCATTTGGGGGCACCCAGTACTTC.

The rearrangement uses TRBV5-1 and TRBJ1-2; possible D gene TRBD1, 5 bases. Deletions cut 2 bases from V and 5 bases from J, with 13 bases between. The germline gives CDR1 SGHRS, CDR2 YFSETQ. This CDR3 region has 14 residues. For the CDR3, the DNA is TGCGCCAGCAGCTTTGAAGGGGCTGGATATGGCTACACCTTC. It translates to CASSFEGAGYGYTF.

Note on this clone: The same CDR3 is also encoded by other DNA sequences in this sample. The chain carries TRBV5-1 and TRBJ1-1, with TRBD1 identical over 10 bases. Germline-derived CDR1 and CDR2 are SGHRS and YFSETQ. The CDR3 has 14 residues. With 4 bases clipped from V and 2 bases from J, the junction kept 2 bases outside the gene matches. The CDR3 reads CASSRTGGNTEAFF. DNA for the CDR3: TGCGCCAGCAGCAGGACAGGGGGAAACACTGAAGCTTTCTTT.

The chain recombines TRBV7-9 with TRBJ1-2; TRBD1 is a possible D gene (6 bases). Trimming removed 6 bases from V and 4 bases from J, with 15 bases in between. Germline CDR1 reads SEHNR; CDR2 reads FQNEAQ (reference sequence). The CDR3 length is 14 residues. The CDR3 nucleotides are TGTGCCAGCAGTTCCGACAGGATGGGCTATGGCTACACCTTC. Amino acid sequence: CASSSDRMGYGYTF.

This rearrangement joins TRBV9 to TRBJ1-6; possible D gene TRBD1, 5 bases. This CDR3 spans 16 amino acids. V gave up 0 bases and J gave up 5 bases, with 12 bases separating them. Germline V CDR1 and CDR2: SGDLS, YYNGEE. In DNA form, the CDR3 reads TGTGCCAGCAGCGTAGGTAAGGGGAGGGATAATTCACCCCTCCACTTT. Residues: CASSVGKGRDNSPLHF.

The rearrangement links TRBV12-3 or TRBV12-4 to TRBJ1-2; D is unclear. The CDR3 is 12 residues long. Trimming pared 3 bases from V and 6 bases from J, leaving 8 bases between. In DNA form, the CDR3 reads TGTGCCAGCAGTTTCGGCGGTGATGGCTACACCTTC. Encoded protein: CASSFGGDGYTF.

The chain employs TRBV10-2 and TRBJ2-1; 7 bases align to TRBD1. With V trimmed by 7 bases and J by 7 bases, 10 bases remained unmatched. CDR3 length: 14 residues. Germline CDR1 is WSHSY and CDR2 is SAAADI. In DNA, the CDR3 is TGCGCCAGCAACACGGAAAGGGGGCTGAATGAGCAGTTCTTC. It codes for CASNTERGLNEQFF.

The chain uses TRBV11-2 and TRBJ2-2, with D possibly being TRBD2 (6 bases). The length of the CDR3 is 15 residues. V was pared by 6 bases and J by 2 bases, with 13 bases between. Germline V gene lookup returns CDR1 SGHAT and CDR2 FQNNGV. The CDR3 DNA is TGTGCCAGCAGTCCGGAGGGCCTCAACACCGGGGAGCTGTTTTTT. Translation gives CASSPEGLNTGELFF. The full variable domain, completed using reference TRBV11-2 and TRBJ2-2, is EAGVAQSPRYKIIEKRQSVAFWCNPISGHATLYWYQQILGQGPKLLIQFQNNGVVDDSQLPKDRFSAERLKGVDSTLKIQPAKLEDSAVYLCASSPEGLNTGELFFGEGSRLTVL.